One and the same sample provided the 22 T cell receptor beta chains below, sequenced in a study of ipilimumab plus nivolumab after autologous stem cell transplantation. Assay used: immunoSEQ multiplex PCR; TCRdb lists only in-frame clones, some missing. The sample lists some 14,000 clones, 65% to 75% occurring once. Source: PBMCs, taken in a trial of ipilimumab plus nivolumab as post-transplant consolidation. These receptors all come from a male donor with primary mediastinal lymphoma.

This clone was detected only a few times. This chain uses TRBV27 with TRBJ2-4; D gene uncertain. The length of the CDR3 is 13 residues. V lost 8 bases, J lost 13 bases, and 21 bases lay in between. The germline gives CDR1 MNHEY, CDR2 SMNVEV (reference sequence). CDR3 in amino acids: CASRKATRELQYF. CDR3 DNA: TGTGCCAGCCGAAAAGCGACCCGAGAGCTCCAGTACTTC.

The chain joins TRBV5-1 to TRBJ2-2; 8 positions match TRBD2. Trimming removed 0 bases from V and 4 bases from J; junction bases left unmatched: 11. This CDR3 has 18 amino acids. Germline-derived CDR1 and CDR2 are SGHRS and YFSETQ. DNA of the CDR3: TGCGCCAGCAGCTTGGGGCTAGCGGGCTCTTCGAGCACCGGGGAGCTGTTTTTT. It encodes CASSLGLAGSSSTGELFF.

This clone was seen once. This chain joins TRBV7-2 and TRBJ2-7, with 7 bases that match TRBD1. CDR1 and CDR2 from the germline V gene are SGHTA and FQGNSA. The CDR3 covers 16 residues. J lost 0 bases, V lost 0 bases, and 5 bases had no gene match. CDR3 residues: CASSLAPTGTSYEQYF. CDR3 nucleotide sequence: TGTGCCAGCAGCTTAGCCCCGACAGGGACCTCCTACGAGCAGTACTTC.

For the CDR3, the DNA is TGCAGTGCTCGGGGGGCCGGGGAGCTGTTTTTT. Translated, it gives CSARGAGELFF. The rearrangement links TRBV20-1 to TRBJ2-2, with 7 bases matching TRBD2. The CDR3 sequence is 11 residues long. V gave up 5 bases and J gave up 6 bases; unmatched junction bases: 0. Germline loops: CDR1 DFQATT, CDR2 SNEGSKA (reference sequence).

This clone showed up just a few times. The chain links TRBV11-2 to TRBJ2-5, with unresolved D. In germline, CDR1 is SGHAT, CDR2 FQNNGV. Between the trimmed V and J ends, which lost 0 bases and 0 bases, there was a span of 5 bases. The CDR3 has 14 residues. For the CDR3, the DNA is TGTGCCAGCAGCTTAGACGCGTACCAAGAGACCCAGTACTTC. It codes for CASSLDAYQETQYF.

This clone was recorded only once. DNA of the CDR3: TGTGCCAGCAGTCGGGCAGGGGTAGCGGTTCCAAATGAGCAGTTCTTC. Residues: CASSRAGVAVPNEQFF. J is TRBJ2-1 and V is TRBV28, with D tentatively TRBD1 or TRBD2 (6 bases each). The CDR3 sequence is 16 residues long. Deletions cut 5 bases from V and 7 bases from J, with 21 bases between. Germline CDR1 MDHEN, CDR2 SYDVKM.

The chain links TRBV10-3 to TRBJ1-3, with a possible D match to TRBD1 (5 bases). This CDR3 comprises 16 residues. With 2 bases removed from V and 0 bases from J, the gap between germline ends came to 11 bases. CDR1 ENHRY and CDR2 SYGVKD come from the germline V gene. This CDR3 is CAISERKGASGNTIYF. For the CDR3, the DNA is TGTGCCATCAGTGAGCGGAAAGGGGCCTCTGGAAACACCATATATTTT.

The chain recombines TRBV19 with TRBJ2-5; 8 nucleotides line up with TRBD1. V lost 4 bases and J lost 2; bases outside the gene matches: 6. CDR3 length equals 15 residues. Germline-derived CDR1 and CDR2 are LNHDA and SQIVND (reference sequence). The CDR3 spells CASSKDRVLQETQYF. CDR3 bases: TGTGCCAGTAGTAAGGACAGGGTTCTTCAAGAGACCCAGTACTTC.

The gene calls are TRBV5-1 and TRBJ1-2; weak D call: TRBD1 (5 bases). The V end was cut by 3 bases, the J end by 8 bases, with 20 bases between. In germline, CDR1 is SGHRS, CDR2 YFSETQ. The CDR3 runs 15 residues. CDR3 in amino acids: CASSSGTPVLYGYTF. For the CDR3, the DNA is TGCGCCAGCAGCTCCGGGACTCCGGTTTTGTACGGCTACACCTTC.

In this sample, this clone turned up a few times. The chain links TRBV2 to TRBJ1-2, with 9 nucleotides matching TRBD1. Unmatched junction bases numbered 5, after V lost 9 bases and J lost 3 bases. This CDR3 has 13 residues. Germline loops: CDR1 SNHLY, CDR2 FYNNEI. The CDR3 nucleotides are TGTGCCAGAGGGACAGGGCAGTACTATGGCTACACCTTC. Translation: CARGTGQYYGYTF.

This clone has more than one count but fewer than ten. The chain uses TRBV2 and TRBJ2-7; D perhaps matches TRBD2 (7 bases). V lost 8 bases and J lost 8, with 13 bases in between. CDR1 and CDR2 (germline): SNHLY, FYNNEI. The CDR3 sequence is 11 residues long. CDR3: CASLSGGQQYF. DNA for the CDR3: TGTGCCAGCTTGTCCGGGGGGCAGCAGTACTTC.

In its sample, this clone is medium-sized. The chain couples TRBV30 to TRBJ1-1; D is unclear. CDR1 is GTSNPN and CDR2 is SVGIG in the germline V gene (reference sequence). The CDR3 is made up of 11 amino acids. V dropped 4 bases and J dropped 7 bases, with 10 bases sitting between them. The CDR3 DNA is TGTGCCTGGACCTCGGGCGGTGAAGCTTTCTTT. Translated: CAWTSGGEAFF.

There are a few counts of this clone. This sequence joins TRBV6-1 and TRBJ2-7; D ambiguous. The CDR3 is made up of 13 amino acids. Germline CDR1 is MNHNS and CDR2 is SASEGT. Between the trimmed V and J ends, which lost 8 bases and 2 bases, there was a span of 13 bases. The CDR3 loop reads CASGVSHPYEQYF. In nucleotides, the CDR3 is TGTGCCAGCGGAGTTTCCCATCCCTACGAGCAGTACTTC.

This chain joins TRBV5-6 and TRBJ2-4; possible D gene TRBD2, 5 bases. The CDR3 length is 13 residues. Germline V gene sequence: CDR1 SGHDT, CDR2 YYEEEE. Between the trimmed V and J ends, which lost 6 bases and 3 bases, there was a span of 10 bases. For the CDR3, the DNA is TGTGCCAGCAAATCCGCGGGCAAAAACATTCAGTACTTC. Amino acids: CASKSAGKNIQYF.

The CDR3 nucleotides are TGTGCCACCAGCAGAGAAACGGGACTCGGATCGAACGAGCAGTACTTC. Translated, it gives CATSRETGLGSNEQYF. V is TRBV15 and J is TRBJ2-7, with a tentative D call TRBD2 (6 bases). The germline gives CDR1 LNHNV, CDR2 YYDKDF (reference sequence). The CDR3 consists of 16 residues. Trimming took off 0 bases at V and 5 bases at J, with 17 bases between the two ends. Filled out from reference TRBV15 and TRBJ2-7, the complete variable domain reads DAMVIQNPRYQVTQFGKPVTLSCSQTLNHNVMYWYQQKSSQAPKLLFHYYDKDFNNEADTPDNFQSRRPNTSFCFLDIRSPGLGDTAMYLCATSRETGLGSNEQYFGPGTRLTVT.

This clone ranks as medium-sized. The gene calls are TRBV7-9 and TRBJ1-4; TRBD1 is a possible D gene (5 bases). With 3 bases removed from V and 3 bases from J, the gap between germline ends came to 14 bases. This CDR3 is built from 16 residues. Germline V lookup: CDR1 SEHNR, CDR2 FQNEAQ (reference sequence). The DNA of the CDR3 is TGTGCCAGCAGCTTGGGCGAGGCGACAGCTAATGAAAAACTGTTTTTT. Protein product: CASSLGEATANEKLFF.

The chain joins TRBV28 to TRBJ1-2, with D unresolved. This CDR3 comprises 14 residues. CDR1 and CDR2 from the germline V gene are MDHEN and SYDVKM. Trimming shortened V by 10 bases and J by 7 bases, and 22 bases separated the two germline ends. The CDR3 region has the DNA TGTGCCACCTTTCCCTCGGCGGAAAAAACTGGCTACACCTTC. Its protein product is CATFPSAEKTGYTF.

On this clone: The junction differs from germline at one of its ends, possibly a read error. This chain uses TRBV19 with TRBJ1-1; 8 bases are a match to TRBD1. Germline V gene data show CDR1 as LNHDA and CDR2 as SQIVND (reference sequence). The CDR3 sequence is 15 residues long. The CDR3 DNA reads TGTGCCAGCAGTATGGGGTTTGGACAGGGCACTGAAGCTTTCTTT. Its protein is CASSMGFGQGTEAFF.

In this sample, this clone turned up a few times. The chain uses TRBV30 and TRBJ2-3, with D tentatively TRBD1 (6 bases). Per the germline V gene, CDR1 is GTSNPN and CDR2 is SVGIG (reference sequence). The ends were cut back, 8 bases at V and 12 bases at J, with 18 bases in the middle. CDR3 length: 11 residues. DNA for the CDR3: TGTGCCGCATACAGGGAACGCAGACAGTATTTT. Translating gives CAAYRERRQYF.

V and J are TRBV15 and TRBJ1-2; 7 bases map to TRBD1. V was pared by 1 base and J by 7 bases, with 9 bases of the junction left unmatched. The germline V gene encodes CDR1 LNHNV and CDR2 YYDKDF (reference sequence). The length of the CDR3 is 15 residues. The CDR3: CATSRASGGLPGYTF. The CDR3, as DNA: TGTGCCACCAGCAGAGCATCAGGGGGTCTCCCTGGCTACACCTTC. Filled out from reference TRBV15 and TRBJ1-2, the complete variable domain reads DAMVIQNPRYQVTQFGKPVTLSCSQTLNHNVMYWYQQKSSQAPKLLFHYYDKDFNNEADTPDNFQSRRPNTSFCFLDIRSPGLGDTAMYLCATSRASGGLPGYTFGSGTRLTVV.

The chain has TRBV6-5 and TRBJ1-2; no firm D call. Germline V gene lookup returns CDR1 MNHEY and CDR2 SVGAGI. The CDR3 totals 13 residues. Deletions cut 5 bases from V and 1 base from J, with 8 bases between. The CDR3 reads CASSISFNYGYTF. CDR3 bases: TGTGCCAGCAGTATCTCCTTTAACTATGGCTACACCTTC.

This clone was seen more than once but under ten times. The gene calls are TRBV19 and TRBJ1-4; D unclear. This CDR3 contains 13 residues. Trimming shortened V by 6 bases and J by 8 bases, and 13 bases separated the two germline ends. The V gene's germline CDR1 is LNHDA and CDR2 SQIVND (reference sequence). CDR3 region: CASSAGPREKLFF. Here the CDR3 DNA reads TGTGCCAGTAGCGCCGGGCCTCGGGAAAAACTGTTTTTT.